This entry concerns a single TCR beta chain. Method: immunoSEQ multiplex PCR; TCRdb's copy keeps in-frame clones and lacks some. The profile shows tens of thousands of clones, roughly 95% of them singletons. This specimen belongs to a study of technical replicates of blood from a few donors. This CDR3 is 14 amino acids long. CDR1 and CDR2 from the germline V gene are LNHDA and SQIVND (reference sequence). After removal of 10 bases from V and 5 bases from J, the junction contained 11 bases not matched to a gene. The rearrangement joins TRBV19 to TRBJ1-1; 9 bases agree with TRBD1. The clonotype was recovered from a human donor in good health. The sample comprised T cells isolated from PBMCs. The CDR3 loop is CATTDRGLRTEAFF. The CDR3 DNA reads as TGTGCCACCACCGACAGGGGGTTACGTACTGAAGCTTTCTTT.